This paragraph covers one TCR beta chain sequence. This sample was taken from a study of blood T cells in healthy people across ages. The CDR3 runs 14 residues. Trimming cost V 6 bases and J 6 bases, with 15 bases left between them. Per the germline V gene, CDR1 is SNHLY and CDR2 is FYNNEI. PCR was performed a second time for about 7 to 12 cycles using a sample-barcoded 5' primer and a J-beta primer mix. TCRdb passed the 5' RACE reads through MiXCR, listing each CDR3 protein once. Of over 1,500,000 distinct CDR3 sequences in the sample, around 40% are singletons; the top ten hold 20% to 25%. This clonotype was obtained from a human donor in good health. The gene calls are TRBV2 and TRBJ1-5; TRBD1 might be the D (5 bases). The sequenced material came from blood. As DNA, the CDR3 is TGTGCCAGCAGAGCAAACAGGAGCCTTCAGCCCCAGCATTTT. This codes for CASRANRSLQPQHF. The whole variable domain, remainder taken from reference TRBV2 and TRBJ1-5, is EPEVTQTPSHQVTQMGQEVILRCVPISNHLYFYWYRQILGQKVEFLVSFYNNEISEKSEIFDDQFSVERPDGSNFTLKIRSTKLEDSAMYFCASRANRSLQPQHFGDGTRLSIL.